The next 14 T cell receptor beta chains were all read from a single sample in a study of breast tumors, draining lymph nodes, adjacent tissues. TCRdb re-called the multiplex PCR reads with MiXCR, one entry per CDR3 protein. The table records more than 80,000 distinct CDR3 sequences, around 30% of them present only once. The lymph nodes were axillary draining lymph nodes from breast cancer patients. Sequencing was performed on axillary lymph node tissue. These receptors were collected from a female donor with breast cancer. Some clones in this sample may be carry-over from other donors' samples.

This clonotype was seen repeatedly, ten times or more. The V gene is TRBV11-2, the J gene TRBJ2-2; D remains unclear. Germline CDR1 and CDR2: SGHAT and FQNNGV. Trimming cost V 5 bases and J 7 bases, with 17 bases left between them. The CDR3 extends over 15 amino acids. The chain's CDR3 is CASSPLVRVIGELFF. CDR3 nucleotides: TGTGCCAGCAGCCCCCTAGTTAGGGTAATCGGGGAGCTGTTTTTT.

Concerning this clonotype: This may be a read error, as it is one base from a much larger clone. The chain joins TRBV6-2 or TRBV6-3 to TRBJ1-5, with D perhaps matching TRBD1 (5 bases). Trimming stripped 8 bases from V and 10 bases from J, with 15 bases between. CDR1 is MNHEY and CDR2 is SVGEGT in the germline V gene. The CDR3 totals 12 residues. DNA for the CDR3: TGTGCCAGCGAGCCGGGGAGGGGACCCCAGCATTTT. Translated, it gives CASEPGRGPQHF.

This rearrangement joins TRBV20-1 to TRBJ2-1; TRBD2 is a possible D gene (6 bases). Germline CDR1 DFQATT, CDR2 SNEGSKA (reference sequence). There are 12 residues in the CDR3. V gave up 8 bases and J gave up 7 bases, with 15 bases separating them. Written as DNA, the CDR3 is TGCAGTACTACGGCGGGAAGAAATGAGCAGTTCTTC. Its translation: CSTTAGRNEQFF.

This clonotype showed up many times. This may be a read error, as it is one base from a much larger clone. The chain has TRBV20-1 and TRBJ1-2; TRBD1 is a possible D gene (5 bases). The length of the CDR3 is 13 residues. Germline V gene data show CDR1 as DFQATT and CDR2 as SNEGSKA (reference sequence). The CDR3 loop reads CSAYDRNTYAYTF. In DNA form, the CDR3 reads TGCAGTGCTTATGACAGAAACACCTATGCCTACACCTTC.

Concerning this clonotype: A much larger clonotype is one base distant, so this may be a read error. The conserved closing phenylalanine or tryptophan is absent in this CDR3, likely reflecting a read error. This rearrangement joins TRBV9 to TRBJ2-5; D gene uncertain. The germline V and J ends were trimmed by 1 base and 1 base, with 5 bases remaining between them. CDR1 and CDR2 (germline): SGDLS, YYNGEE. The CDR3 sequence is 13 residues long. Here the CDR3 DNA reads TGTGCCAGCAGCGTATTTTCCCAAGAGACCCAGTACTCC. It specifies CASSVFSQETQYS.

This clonotype has a count of ten or more. The CDR3 bases are TGCAGTGCTAGGGCTAGATTCTCTGGAAACACCATATATTTT. Translating it yields CSARARFSGNTIYF. V gene TRBV20-1 combines with J gene TRBJ1-3; D call uncertain. This CDR3 spans 14 amino acids. Germline values: CDR1 DFQATT, CDR2 SNEGSKA (reference sequence). The V end was cut by 3 bases, the J end by 0 bases, with 9 bases between.

This clonotype has a count of ten or more. The rearrangement uses TRBV6-2 or TRBV6-3 and TRBJ1-5; D not resolved. The CDR3 consists of 12 residues. Germline V gives CDR1 MNHEY, CDR2 SVGEGT. Trimming took off 2 bases at V and 5 bases at J, with 4 bases between the two ends. Here the CDR3 DNA reads TGTGCCAGCAGTTACCGACATCAGCCCCAGCATTTT. Amino acids: CASSYRHQPQHF.

About this clonotype itself: This may be a read error, as it is one base from a much larger clone. The gene calls are TRBV29-1 and TRBJ1-1, with 8 bases that match TRBD1. Looked up from germline, CDR1 is SQVTM and CDR2 is ANQGSEA. The CDR3 length is 15 residues. CDR3: CSAEKGSGGGTEAFF. CDR3 nucleotides: TGCAGCGCTGAAAAGGGGTCAGGGGGCGGGACTGAAGCTTTCTTT.

This clonotype was recorded at least ten times. This chain links TRBV5-1 with TRBJ1-2, with 8 bases matching TRBD1. J gave up 7 bases and V 4 bases, and 9 bases lay outside the gene matches. This CDR3 has 14 residues. Germline V gene sequence: CDR1 SGHRS, CDR2 YFSETQ. The CDR3 DNA reads as TGCGCCAGCAGCAACCTCCAGGGGGCGCGTGGCTACACCTTC. Its protein product is CASSNLQGARGYTF. The full variable domain, with the rest looked up from reference TRBV5-1 and TRBJ1-2, is KAGVTQTPRYLIKTRGQQVTLSCSPISGHRSVSWYQQTPGQGLQFLFEYFSETQRNKGNFPGRFSGRQFSNSRSEMNVSTLELGDSALYLCASSNLQGARGYTFGSGTRLTVV.

This clonotype was detected a few times. This chain uses TRBV18 with TRBJ2-3, with 9 bases identical to TRBD1. V lost 6 bases to trimming and J lost 5 bases; unmatched junction nucleotides: 15. Looked up from germline, CDR1 is KGHSH and CDR2 is LQKENI. CDR3 length equals 17 residues. The CDR3 loop is CASSPRGDRALLDTQYF. The CDR3 region has the DNA TGTGCCAGCTCCCCCAGGGGGGACAGGGCGCTATTAGATACGCAGTATTTT.

A few counts support this clonotype. The chain employs TRBV6-2 or TRBV6-3 and TRBJ2-5; D remains ambiguous. Germline lookup yields CDR1 MNHEY and CDR2 SVGEGT. There are 13 residues in the CDR3. The germline V and J ends were trimmed by 6 bases and 5 bases, with 13 bases remaining between them. CDR3 protein: CASRRWLVETQYF. CDR3 DNA sequence: TGTGCCAGCAGGCGTTGGCTAGTTGAGACCCAGTACTTC.

The chain recombines TRBV2 with TRBJ1-5, with 11 bases aligning to TRBD1. The V segment lost 6 bases and the J segment 2 bases; nucleotides outside the gene matches: 6. The CDR3 length is 16 residues. The germline CDR1 and CDR2 sequences are SNHLY and FYNNEI. CDR3 in DNA: TGTGCCAGCAGAAAATCGGGACAGGGGGGCAATCAGCCCCAGCATTTT. Translation gives CASRKSGQGGNQPQHF. The whole variable domain, filled in from reference TRBV2 and TRBJ1-5, reads EPEVTQTPSHQVTQMGQEVILRCVPISNHLYFYWYRQILGQKVEFLVSFYNNEISEKSEIFDDQFSVERPDGSNFTLKIRSTKLEDSAMYFCASRKSGQGGNQPQHFGDGTRLSIL.

The V call is TRBV15, the J call TRBJ1-2; no definite D call. CDR3 length equals 13 residues. CDR1 LNHNV and CDR2 YYDKDF come from the germline V gene (reference sequence). V was clipped by 2 bases and J by 2 bases, with 6 bases between them. Here the CDR3 reads CATSRMGNYGYTF. DNA of the CDR3: TGTGCCACCAGCAGAATGGGGAACTATGGCTACACCTTC.

To note about this clonotype: Since a much larger clone is just one base distant, this may be a read error. The chain uses TRBV5-4 and TRBJ2-1; D gene ambiguous. The length of the CDR3 is 16 residues. Germline V lookup: CDR1 SGHNT, CDR2 YYREEE (reference sequence). This CDR3 is CAGSPKNLRPYNEQFF. The CDR3 DNA sequence: TGTGCCGGCAGCCCGAAGAACCTTAGGCCCTACAATGAGCAGTTCTTC. The whole variable domain, filled in from reference TRBV5-4 and TRBJ2-1, reads ETGVTQSPTHLIKTRGQQVTLRCSSQSGHNTVSWYQQALGQGPQFIFQYYREEENGRGNFPPRFSGLQFPNYSSELNVNALELDDSALYLCAGSPKNLRPYNEQFFGPGTRLTVL.